These 20 T cell receptor beta chains were all obtained from the same sample, sequenced in a study of cytomegalovirus exposure and HLA in healthy donors (dated by TCRdb to about 2017). Libraries were built with the immunoSEQ multiplex PCR assay. A mixture of 60 forward primers for TCR Vbeta segments and 13 reverse primers for TCR Jbeta segments was used in the multiplex PCR. The clones in this table, taken by TCRdb from immuneACCESS, are in-frame only. Not every clone is retained; where verified, under half of the shortfall comes from an unresolved V gene, and the cause of the rest is unknown. The sample includes fewer than 200,000 clones, with roughly 74% observed a single time. The ten most abundant clones make up approximately 2.9% of the sample. Material: PBMCs. These receptors were obtained from a female donor in good health and CMV-seronegative.

The chain joins TRBV18 to TRBJ1-1; D unresolved. The length of the CDR3 is 11 residues. V dropped 5 bases and J dropped 7 bases, with 8 bases sitting between them. The germline V gene encodes CDR1 KGHSH and CDR2 LQKENI. The CDR3 region has the DNA TGTGCCAGCTCAACCGAGTATGAAGCTTTCTTT. As protein: CASSTEYEAFF.

This sequence joins TRBV7-6 and TRBJ2-5; D is ambiguous. The CDR3 loop spans 13 amino acids. Trimming took off 3 bases at V and 3 bases at J, with 8 bases between the two ends. Germline CDR1 SGHVS, CDR2 FNYEAQ. The CDR3 sequence is CASSLTTKETQYF. The CDR3 DNA reads as TGTGCCAGCAGCTTGACAACGAAAGAGACCCAGTACTTC.

In DNA, the CDR3 is TGTGCCACCTCGAGGGAGGACTATGGCTACACCTTC. This codes for CATSREDYGYTF. This chain joins TRBV6-1 and TRBJ1-2, with no clear D. This CDR3 region has 12 residues. CDR1 and CDR2 from the germline V gene are MNHNS and SASEGT. V lost 10 bases, J lost 3 bases, and 12 bases lay in between.

The rearrangement links TRBV7-9 to TRBJ2-7; weak D call: TRBD2 (5 bases). The CDR3 has 15 amino acids. V lost 4 bases to trimming and J lost 0 bases, with 13 bases between them. The germline CDR1 and CDR2 sequences are SEHNR and FQNEAQ (reference sequence). CDR3 DNA: TGTGCCAGCAGCTCTAACCCCGGGGACTCCTACGAGCAGTACTTC. Translation: CASSSNPGDSYEQYF. The entire variable domain, with the rest obtained from reference TRBV7-9 and TRBJ2-7, is as follows: DTGVSQNPRHKITKRGQNVTFRCDPISEHNRLYWYRQTLGQGPEFLTYFQNEAQLEKSRLLSDRFSAERPKGSFSTLEIQRTEQGDSAMYLCASSSNPGDSYEQYFGPGTRLTVT.

The J gene is TRBJ2-7, the V gene TRBV6-5, with 12 bases fitting TRBD2. CDR1 is MNHEY and CDR2 is SVGAGI in the germline V gene. The CDR3 loop spans 16 amino acids. V lost 2 bases to trimming and J lost 5 bases; unmatched junction nucleotides: 7. Here the CDR3 reads CASSYLAGGLSDEQYF. CDR3 in DNA: TGTGCCAGCAGTTACCTAGCGGGGGGGCTATCTGACGAGCAGTACTTC.

The table lists this clone with a few counts. V is TRBV7-9 and J is TRBJ1-1; perhaps TRBD1 as D (6 bases). V dropped 7 bases and J dropped 3 bases, with 9 bases sitting between them. In germline, CDR1 is SEHNR, CDR2 FQNEAQ (reference sequence). This CDR3 has 12 residues. The CDR3 DNA reads as TGTGCCAGCACCAGGGGCTACACTGAAGCTTTCTTT. It translates to CASTRGYTEAFF.

This chain uses TRBV25-1 with TRBJ2-3; tentatively, D is TRBD1 (6 bases). The V and J ends lost 8 bases and 2 bases respectively, with 17 bases between them. The germline CDR1 and CDR2 sequences are MGHDK and SYGVNS. This CDR3 comprises 15 residues. This CDR3 reads CASGKGGQPTDTQYF. CDR3 bases: TGTGCCAGCGGAAAGGGCGGACAGCCCACAGATACGCAGTATTTT.

This rearrangement joins TRBV19 to TRBJ2-2, with 9 bases aligning to TRBD2. Unmatched junction bases numbered 6, after V lost 2 bases and J lost 5 bases. The CDR3 contains 16 residues. The germline V gene has CDR1 LNHDA and CDR2 SQIVND (reference sequence). CDR3 sequence: CASSILAGGYTGELFF. CDR3 coding DNA: TGTGCCAGTAGTATACTTGCGGGGGGGTATACCGGGGAGCTGTTTTTT.

V is TRBV5-1 and J is TRBJ2-6; D unclear. Trimming stripped 3 bases from V and 0 bases from J, with 4 bases between. Germline V gene lookup returns CDR1 SGHRS and CDR2 YFSETQ. The length of the CDR3 is 14 residues. The CDR3 here is CASSSISGANVLTF. The CDR3 region has the DNA TGCGCCAGCAGCTCCATCTCTGGGGCCAACGTCCTGACTTTC.

The chain carries TRBV27 and TRBJ1-5; 9 bases map to TRBD1. J gave up 6 bases and V 3 bases, and 6 bases lay outside the gene matches. This CDR3 is 15 amino acids long. The germline gives CDR1 MNHEY, CDR2 SMNVEV (reference sequence). The CDR3 DNA is TGTGCCAGCAGTTTGGGACAGGGAGGAGTTCAGCCCCAGCATTTT. Amino acid sequence: CASSLGQGGVQPQHF.

The rearrangement links TRBV27 to TRBJ1-2; unclear D gene. Germline loops: CDR1 MNHEY, CDR2 SMNVEV (reference sequence). V was cut by 5 bases and J by 5 bases, with 15 bases left in between. The CDR3 runs 14 residues. CDR3 protein: CASSPQNNPYGYTF. The CDR3 DNA sequence: TGTGCCAGCAGTCCCCAGAACAATCCTTATGGCTACACCTTC.

This chain joins TRBV30 and TRBJ2-7; D might be TRBD1 (5 bases). V lost 0 bases and J 5 bases, leaving 8 bases between the germline ends. Looked up from germline, CDR1 is GTSNPN and CDR2 is SVGIG (reference sequence). CDR3 size: 12 residues. CDR3 in DNA: TGTGCCTGGAGTGTAGGGGTTCACGAGCAGTACTTC. As protein: CAWSVGVHEQYF.

V usage is TRBV5-1 and J usage is TRBJ2-2, with 7 bases aligning to TRBD2. The CDR3 has 15 amino acids. Germline trimming cut 5 bases from V and 4 bases from J; bases unmatched to any gene: 8. CDR1 is SGHRS, CDR2 YFSETQ, per germline. The CDR3 DNA reads TGCGCCAGCAGACCTAGCGGTGGGGCCACCGGGGAGCTGTTTTTT. It translates to CASRPSGGATGELFF.

This chain joins TRBV5-4 and TRBJ2-7, with 7 bases identical to TRBD2. CDR1 and CDR2 from the germline V gene are SGHNT and YYREEE (reference sequence). V was pared by 0 bases and J by 4 bases, with 4 bases of the junction left unmatched. CDR3 length: 14 amino acids. The CDR3: CASSLGGGTYEQYF. In nucleotides, the CDR3 is TGTGCCAGCAGCTTGGGGGGGGGAACATACGAGCAGTACTTC.

This chain uses TRBV7-8 with TRBJ2-1; TRBD1 matches at 9 bases. V was pared by 0 bases and J by 9 bases, with 6 bases of the junction left unmatched. The CDR3 has 15 amino acids. Germline assignment: CDR1 SGHVS and CDR2 FQNEAQ. As DNA, the CDR3 is TGTGCCAGCAGCTTAGCTAACAGGGGGCGAGGTGAGCAGTTCTTC. Translated, it gives CASSLANRGRGEQFF.

This chain joins TRBV5-4 and TRBJ2-5; TRBD2 matches 7 bases. The CDR3 extends over 14 amino acids. The germline V gene has CDR1 SGHNT and CDR2 YYREEE (reference sequence). The V gene end was trimmed by 6 bases and the J gene end by 4 bases; junction bases not matched to a gene: 9. The chain's CDR3 is CASNSGGERETQYF. CDR3 nucleotides: TGTGCCAGCAACTCTGGGGGGGAGCGAGAGACCCAGTACTTC.

The rearrangement joins TRBV18 to TRBJ1-4, with 7 bases aligning to TRBD1. Germline lookup yields CDR1 KGHSH and CDR2 LQKENI. Trimming took 2 bases from V and 6 from J; bases not matched to a gene: 6. The CDR3 spans 15 residues. CDR3 nucleotides: TGTGCCAGCTCACCATTTGACAGGGAATATGAAAAACTGTTTTTT. This sequence encodes CASSPFDREYEKLFF.

This clone was picked up one time. This chain links TRBV10-3 with TRBJ2-1; 9 bases are shared with TRBD2. The J segment lost 3 bases and the V segment lost 6 bases, leaving 9 bases of the junction unmatched. Germline V gives CDR1 ENHRY, CDR2 SYGVKD. This CDR3 spans 16 amino acids. This CDR3 is CAISGSGLASYNEQFF. The CDR3 DNA reads as TGTGCCATCAGCGGCTCGGGACTAGCCAGCTACAATGAGCAGTTCTTC.

This clone showed up just once. The chain recombines TRBV5-6 with TRBJ1-1, with TRBD1 matching over 11 bases. J was trimmed by 6 bases and V by 5 bases; bases with no gene match: 6. The CDR3 consists of 14 residues. Germline CDR1 and CDR2: SGHDT and YYEEEE. The CDR3 region is CASSPGQGDAEAFF. The CDR3 DNA sequence: TGTGCCAGCAGTCCGGGACAGGGGGACGCTGAAGCTTTCTTT.

This clone was seen a handful of times. This chain connects TRBV30 to TRBJ1-1; D may be TRBD1 (5 bases). Between the trimmed V and J ends, which lost 4 bases and 2 bases, there was a span of 23 bases. Germline lookup yields CDR1 GTSNPN and CDR2 SVGIG (reference sequence). This CDR3 has 17 residues. CDR3 sequence reads: CAWNLVPGVGDNTEAFF. DNA of the CDR3: TGTGCCTGGAACCTCGTCCCGGGAGTGGGGGATAACACTGAAGCTTTCTTT.